This T cell receptor beta chain appears in the sequencing data of a study of T cell responses to AZD1222 COVID-19 vaccine. General observations from the study: Clonal diversity may have been underestimated, and the donors were mostly white British, with more females than males. Nearly half of spike-specific TCRs reportedly target unmutated variant regions.

Germline values: CDR1 DFQATT, CDR2 SNEGSKA (reference sequence). Trimming left V 6 bases short and J 8 bases short, with 10 bases between. This CDR3 has 10 residues. Note on this clone: Its antigen is unknown.

TCRdb's table, derived via immunoSEQ multiplex PCR, lists solely in-frame clones and lacks some. The sample contains approximately 92,000 clones, roughly nine tenths of which appear only once. The clonotype originates from an adult in good health. V is TRBV20-1 and J is TRBJ1-2; a weak D match, TRBD1 (6 bases). The sequencing here drew on peripheral blood, taken on day 0 of AZD1222 vaccination. Here the CDR3 reads CSAPGGGYTF. In DNA form, the CDR3 reads TGCAGTGCCCCGGGGGGCGGCTACACCTTC.